This TCR beta chain was observed in a study of response to subunit inactivated influenza vaccine. Study-wide points: Authors suggested each seasonal flu vaccination may recruit only limited numbers of new T cells.

This clonotype was seen a handful of times. Its cognate antigen is unknown. CDR3 length: 17 residues. V shed 1 base, J shed 3 bases, and the junction held 7 bases outside the gene matches. Per germline, CDR1 SGHTA and CDR2 FQGNSA. One entry per CDR3 protein, called by TCRdb with MiXCR from the RT-PCR reads. In the table there are 450,000 to 600,000 distinct CDR3 sequences, 7.2% of which are singletons. The sample was PBMCs from blood, taken less than 30 months after vaccination. The sequence was obtained from a man between 50 and 69 years old who received an inactivated influenza vaccine. This sequence joins TRBV7-2 and TRBJ2-2; the match to TRBD2 covers 8 bases. The CDR3 sequence is CASSLVLIGRDTGELFF. CDR3 bases: TGTGCCAGCAGCTTAGTTTTGATCGGGAGGGACACCGGGGAGCTGTTTTTT.